What follows are 2 T cell receptor beta chains derived from one specimen sequenced in a study of beta chain features in type 1 diabetes. The investigators reverse transcribed all of the isolated RNA, so they sequenced expressed TCRB transcripts. Some clones are missing from TCRdb's copy, which holds only in-frame ones; the method was immunoSEQ multiplex PCR. The sample lists roughly 290,000 clones; under 8.5% were seen once. Sequences were obtained from central memory CD4+ T cells from blood. The receptors here all came from a woman aged 18-29 years in good health.

This clone was seen ten or more times. The V gene is TRBV9, the J gene TRBJ2-6; no reliable D call. The V gene lost 0 bases and the J gene lost 0 bases, with 7 bases spanning the gap. The CDR3 has 16 amino acids. Germline V CDR1 and CDR2: SGDLS, YYNGEE. The CDR3 reads CASSVDPYSGANVLTF. CDR3 coding DNA: TGTGCCAGCAGCGTAGACCCGTACTCTGGGGCCAACGTCCTGACTTTC.

The table lists this clone with a few counts. This chain joins TRBV25-1 and TRBJ2-3; D unresolved. This CDR3 is built from 14 residues. With 1 base removed from V and 0 bases from J, the gap between germline ends came to 5 bases. Germline V gene data show CDR1 as MGHDK and CDR2 as SYGVNS. The chain's CDR3 is CASSESGSTDTQYF. CDR3 DNA sequence: TGTGCCAGCAGTGAATCGGGCAGCACAGATACGCAGTATTTT.